The TCR beta chain described here comes from a study of blood T cells in healthy people across ages. Germline V gene data show CDR1 as SGHKS and CDR2 as YYEKEE (reference sequence). Between the trimmed V and J ends, which lost 4 bases and 13 bases, there was a span of 21 bases. CDR3 size: 14 residues. It was with a sample-barcoded 5' primer and a J-beta primer mix that a second PCR of roughly 7 to 12 cycles was run. TCRdb called the 5' RACE reads again in MiXCR, with one record for every CDR3 protein. The sample has about a million distinct CDR3 sequences, 51% seen once. This clonotype was detected only once.

The V call is TRBV5-5, the J call TRBJ2-1; D is perhaps TRBD1 (6 bases). The receptor's source is a woman aged 60-75 years in good health. The source material was blood. DNA for the CDR3: TGTGCCAGCAGCAGAAGCAGGGGAGTTGAGACCCAGTTCTTC. It specifies CASSRSRGVETQFF.